What follows are 30 T cell receptor beta chains derived from one specimen sequenced in a study of blood T cell repertoires in COVID-19. Some clones are missing from TCRdb's copy, which holds only in-frame ones; the method was immunoSEQ multiplex PCR. The table has a few hundred thousand clones, about 80% seen once; the top ten hold 3.4%. Sequencing was performed on PBMCs or T cells enriched from blood (not recorded which). Every receptor here comes from a man in his fifties who had recovered from COVID-19.

The genes are TRBV9 and TRBJ2-1; D unresolved. This CDR3 comprises 20 residues. Germline V lookup: CDR1 SGDLS, CDR2 YYNGEE. The ends were cut back, 1 base at V and 4 bases at J, with 27 bases in the middle. The CDR3 region has the DNA TGTGCCAGCAGCGTATATCTAGTGGAAAGATGGAGAAATTATTACAATGAGCAGTTCTTC. Protein product: CASSVYLVERWRNYYNEQFF.

The rearrangement links TRBV27 to TRBJ1-4; tentative D call: TRBD1 (6 bases). The V and J ends lost 5 bases and 7 bases respectively, with 14 bases between them. CDR1 MNHEY and CDR2 SMNVEV come from the germline V gene (reference sequence). The CDR3 extends over 14 amino acids. CDR3: CASSRQVDGEKLFF. DNA of the CDR3: TGTGCCAGCAGTCGACAGGTCGATGGTGAAAAACTGTTTTTT.

The CDR3 loop is CASSLPPTGTGANVLTF. Here the CDR3 DNA reads TGCGCCAGCAGCTTACCTCCGACAGGTACTGGGGCCAACGTCCTGACTTTC. The V and J genes are TRBV5-1 and TRBJ2-6, with a weak D call TRBD1 (6 bases). Germline assignment: CDR1 SGHRS and CDR2 YFSETQ. The CDR3 loop spans 17 amino acids. Trimming shortened V by 2 bases and J by 2 bases, and 14 bases separated the two germline ends.

V gene TRBV7-3 combines with J gene TRBJ1-6, with D perhaps TRBD1 (5 bases). Per the germline V gene, CDR1 is SGHTA and CDR2 is FQGTGA. This CDR3 has 17 amino acids. V was shortened by 2 bases and J by 7 bases, with 18 bases between the two germline ends. In nucleotides, the CDR3 is TGTGCCAGCAGCTTAGACACTGCCAGGGTGTCAAATTCACCCCTCCACTTT. This encodes CASSLDTARVSNSPLHF.

This chain connects TRBV5-1 to TRBJ1-1; D may be TRBD1 (6 bases). CDR1 and CDR2 from the germline V gene are SGHRS and YFSETQ. The V gene lost 4 bases and the J gene lost 5 bases, with 18 bases spanning the gap. This CDR3 is built from 15 residues. The CDR3 DNA follows: TGCGCCAGCAGCCAGGACAGTCCCCCGAGTACTGAAGCTTTCTTT. Its protein is CASSQDSPPSTEAFF.

The chain joins TRBV18 to TRBJ2-7; TRBD1 matches at 9 bases. The CDR3 contains 14 residues. The germline V gene encodes CDR1 KGHSH and CDR2 LQKENI. V lost 3 bases, J lost 4 bases, and 4 bases stayed unmatched. CDR3 DNA sequence: TGTGCCAGCTCACCGGGACAGGGAATGTACGAGCAGTACTTC. Its protein product is CASSPGQGMYEQYF. The whole variable domain, filled in from reference TRBV18 and TRBJ2-7, reads NAGVMQNPRHLVRRRGQEARLRCSPMKGHSHVYWYRQLPEEGLKFMVYLQKENIIDESGMPKERFSAEFPKEGPSILRIQQVVRGDSAAYFCASSPGQGMYEQYFGPGTRLTVT.

The V and J genes are TRBV27 and TRBJ2-7; possible D gene TRBD1, 6 bases. The V gene lost 11 bases and the J gene lost 1 base, with 12 bases spanning the gap. The CDR3 consists of 12 residues. Germline V gene data show CDR1 as MNHEY and CDR2 as SMNVEV (reference sequence). CDR3 amino acids: CASGRGSYEQYF. The CDR3 nucleotides read TGTGCCTCCGGTAGGGGGTCCTACGAGCAGTACTTC.

About this clone: The junction differs from germline at one of its ends, possibly a read error. CDR3 loop: CASSLPGLVLF. CDR3 bases: TGTGCCAGCAGCTTACCAGGACTAGTTCTCTTC. This rearrangement joins TRBV11-2 to TRBJ2-1, with 7 positions matching TRBD2. CDR1 and CDR2 from the germline V gene are SGHAT and FQNNGV. The CDR3 runs 11 residues.

This chain uses TRBV10-3 with TRBJ2-7; no definite D call. V gave up 6 bases and J gave up 2 bases, with 11 bases separating them. The CDR3 length is 13 residues. The germline V gene has CDR1 ENHRY and CDR2 SYGVKD. CDR3: CAIRLAATYEQYF. CDR3 coding DNA: TGTGCCATCAGATTGGCTGCCACCTACGAGCAGTACTTC.

The gene calls are TRBV12-1 and TRBJ2-5; TRBD1, as called in the table, went unchecked against the DNA. TRBV12-1 is termed a pseudogene. This CDR3 contains 18 residues. The CDR3 region is CASSCKPPLRDRGETQYF. The CDR3 coding sequence is TGTGCCAGCAGCTGCAAGCCTCCTCTCCGGGACAGGGGAGAGACCCAGTACTTC.

The chain couples TRBV2 to TRBJ1-2; 8 nucleotides align to TRBD1. Germline V gene lookup returns CDR1 SNHLY and CDR2 FYNNEI. There are 13 residues in the CDR3. V lost 6 bases, J lost 4 bases, and 4 bases stayed unmatched. CDR3 region: CASRQGASYGYTF. The CDR3 DNA reads TGTGCCAGCAGGCAGGGGGCTTCCTATGGCTACACCTTC.

This clone was detected once. The chain combines TRBV6-5 with TRBJ1-2; 7 positions match TRBD1. The CDR3 spans 13 residues. V lost 5 bases, J lost 7 bases, and 7 bases stayed unmatched. Germline V gene data show CDR1 as MNHEY and CDR2 as SVGAGI. The CDR3, as DNA: TGTGCCAGCAGTCGACAGGGATCAGGTGGCTACACCTTC. Encoded protein: CASSRQGSGGYTF.

The count of this clone is one. The chain is built from TRBV29-1 and TRBJ2-3; 7 bases map to TRBD1. With V trimmed by 7 bases and J by 0 bases, 4 bases remained unmatched. Per the germline V gene, CDR1 is SQVTM and CDR2 is ANQGSEA. There are 13 residues in the CDR3. In nucleotides, the CDR3 is TGCAGCGGCGGACAGGCAAGCACAGATACGCAGTATTTT. The encoded protein is CSGGQASTDTQYF.

The chain couples TRBV5-5 to TRBJ1-2, with 7 bases fitting TRBD1. The CDR3 contains 15 residues. Germline values: CDR1 SGHKS, CDR2 YYEKEE (reference sequence). Germline trimming cut 1 base from V and 3 bases from J; bases unmatched to any gene: 6. The CDR3 coding sequence is TGTGCCAGCAGCTTGTGGGGAACAGGGGACTATGGCTACACCTTC. Protein product: CASSLWGTGDYGYTF.

The CDR3 nucleotides read TGTGCCAGCAGCTTAACAGGGGCTGGAAACACCATATATTTT. It specifies CASSLTGAGNTIYF. The gene calls are TRBV7-8 and TRBJ1-3; 7 nucleotides match TRBD1. The CDR3 is 14 amino acids. Germline CDR1 is SGHVS and CDR2 is FQNEAQ. V was pared by 2 bases and J by 2 bases, with 0 bases of the junction left unmatched.

The chain carries TRBV3-1 (or the pseudogene TRBV3-2) and TRBJ1-5, with D maybe TRBD1 (5 bases). Trimming took off 1 base at V and 1 base at J, with 8 bases between the two ends. The germline V gene has CDR1 LGHDT and CDR2 YNNKEL (reference sequence). This CDR3 is built from 15 residues. CDR3 loop: CASSQVGGSNQPQHF. In DNA form, the CDR3 reads TGTGCCAGCAGCCAAGTCGGGGGGAGCAATCAGCCCCAGCATTTT.

The chain uses TRBV2 and TRBJ2-2; TRBD2 agrees at 8 bases. V gave up 6 bases and J gave up 4 bases; unmatched junction bases: 7. Germline-derived CDR1 and CDR2 are SNHLY and FYNNEI. The CDR3 is 15 residues long. The DNA for the CDR3 is TGTGCCAGCAGGGGAATAGCGGGACGCACCGGGGAGCTGTTTTTT. Its translation is CASRGIAGRTGELFF.

The chain recombines TRBV3-1 (or the pseudogene TRBV3-2) with TRBJ1-2, with D unresolved. V was clipped by 1 base and J by 2 bases, with 8 bases between them. The germline V gene encodes CDR1 LGHDT and CDR2 YNNKEL (reference sequence). The CDR3 runs 14 residues. Here the CDR3 DNA reads TGTGCCAGCAGCCAAGCCGCGCCCAACTATGGCTACACCTTC. This sequence encodes CASSQAAPNYGYTF.

The V call is TRBV4-2, the J call TRBJ1-4; 9 bases align to TRBD1. Germline CDR1 LGHNA, CDR2 YNFKEQ. The CDR3 is made up of 15 amino acids. Trimming at V came to 4 bases and at J to 4 bases, leaving 4 bases not matched to a gene. This chain's CDR3 is CASSPRTGDNEKLFF. CDR3 sequence (DNA): TGTGCCAGCAGCCCCCGGACAGGGGATAATGAAAAACTGTTTTTT.

This clone was seen a few times. The gene calls are TRBV27 and TRBJ1-2, with a weak D call TRBD1 (6 bases). The germline V gene has CDR1 MNHEY and CDR2 SMNVEV (reference sequence). Trimming shortened V by 5 bases and J by 1 base, and 20 bases separated the two germline ends. This CDR3 has 17 residues. CDR3 nucleotides: TGTGCCAGCAGTGCTTCCGGCTCAGGGGTAGTTAACTATGGCTACACCTTC. It is translated as CASSASGSGVVNYGYTF.

The chain employs TRBV11-3 and TRBJ1-3; D may be TRBD1 (6 bases). The V end was cut by 8 bases, the J end by 0 bases, with 14 bases between. Germline assignment: CDR1 SGHNT and CDR2 YENEEA. This CDR3 comprises 15 residues. The CDR3 spells CASRQGPGSGNTIYF. The DNA for the CDR3 is TGTGCCAGCCGGCAGGGGCCCGGCTCTGGAAACACCATATATTTT.

This clone was seen only once. The genes are TRBV19 and TRBJ1-4, with TRBD1 as a possible D gene (5 bases). This CDR3 spans 14 amino acids. Germline V gives CDR1 LNHDA, CDR2 SQIVND (reference sequence). The germline V and J ends were trimmed by 5 bases and 7 bases, with 14 bases remaining between them. In nucleotides, the CDR3 is TGTGCCAGTAGTTCGTTAGGGGAAGGTGAAAAACTGTTTTTT. Encoded protein: CASSSLGEGEKLFF.

This clone is a singleton in its sample. The chain links TRBV5-1 to TRBJ1-1, with a possible D match to TRBD1 (6 bases). Germline V CDR1 and CDR2: SGHRS, YFSETQ. The V end was cut by 1 base, the J end by 0 bases, with 16 bases between. The CDR3 spans 17 residues. CDR3: CASSLSRAGALNTEAFF. The CDR3 DNA follows: TGCGCCAGCAGCTTGTCAAGGGCAGGGGCTTTGAACACTGAAGCTTTCTTT.

CDR3 residues: CASSQASPGLDTQYF. Written as DNA, the CDR3 is TGTGCCAGCAGCCAGGCGAGCCCGGGACTAGATACGCAGTATTTT. The chain combines TRBV4-2 with TRBJ2-3, with D perhaps matching TRBD2 (6 bases). This CDR3 is built from 15 residues. V shed 3 bases and J shed 5 bases, with 15 bases lying between them. Germline values: CDR1 LGHNA, CDR2 YNFKEQ.

This chain joins TRBV7-2 and TRBJ2-1; the D gene is possibly TRBD2 (6 bases). Trimming removed 5 bases from V and 1 base from J, with 12 bases in between. The CDR3 runs 15 residues. Germline V gene data show CDR1 as SGHTA and CDR2 as FQGNSA. The CDR3 is CASSRGLVSYNEQFF. CDR3 DNA sequence: TGTGCCAGCAGCCGGGGACTCGTATCCTACAATGAGCAGTTCTTC.

The chain carries TRBV9 and TRBJ2-7, with D tentatively TRBD2 (5 bases). Germline V gene lookup returns CDR1 SGDLS and CDR2 YYNGEE. Trimming took off 4 bases at V and 5 bases at J, with 13 bases between the two ends. This CDR3 comprises 13 residues. DNA for the CDR3: TGTGCCAGCAGCCGGAACGGAGGCCACGAGCAGTACTTC. Amino acids: CASSRNGGHEQYF.

This clone appeared a single time. The V call is TRBV15, the J call TRBJ1-1, with 12 nucleotides matching TRBD1. Trimming at V came to 2 bases and at J to 7 bases, leaving 5 bases not matched to a gene. Looked up from germline, CDR1 is LNHNV and CDR2 is YYDKDF (reference sequence). The CDR3 is made up of 15 amino acids. CDR3 bases: TGTGCCACCAGCAGAACGGGACAGGGGGCCCTTGAAGCTTTCTTT. Translating gives CATSRTGQGALEAFF. The variable domain in full, with the rest retrieved from reference TRBV15 and TRBJ1-1, is DAMVIQNPRYQVTQFGKPVTLSCSQTLNHNVMYWYQQKSSQAPKLLFHYYDKDFNNEADTPDNFQSRRPNTSFCFLDIRSPGLGDTAMYLCATSRTGQGALEAFFGQGTRLTVV.

This clone was detected a few times. The chain recombines TRBV12-3 or TRBV12-4 with TRBJ2-7; D unclear. V lost 2 bases and J 6 bases, leaving 11 bases between the germline ends. The CDR3 has 13 residues. The DNA for the CDR3 is TGTGCCAGCAGTTTAATGGCCCAGGTCGAGCAGTACTTC. Protein product: CASSLMAQVEQYF.

The rearrangement links TRBV12-2 to TRBJ2-7; whether TRBD1, the table's D call, matches the DNA was not checked. TRBV12-2 corresponds to a pseudogene. This CDR3 spans 17 amino acids. CDR3: CASRFALQDRGGNEQYF. The CDR3 DNA sequence: TGTGCAAGTCGCTTCGCGCTTCAGGACAGGGGCGGGAACGAGCAGTACTTC.

J is TRBJ2-7 and V is TRBV5-5, with 7 nucleotides matching TRBD1. J lost 6 bases, V lost 3 bases, and 12 bases had no gene match. This CDR3 spans 15 amino acids. Germline V gives CDR1 SGHKS, CDR2 YYEKEE (reference sequence). CDR3 nucleotides: TGTGCCAGCAGCTCCCATATGCAGGGGGTTTTCGAGCAGTACTTC. Translated: CASSSHMQGVFEQYF.